The source of this T cell receptor (beta chain) is a study of T cell responses to AZD1222 COVID-19 vaccine. The CDR3 has 15 amino acids. Germline CDR1 and CDR2: SNHLY and FYNNEI. V lost 4 bases and J lost 2, with 13 bases in between. TCRdb's copy holds only in-frame clones and misses some; the assay was immunoSEQ multiplex PCR. The table lists about 150,000 clones, about 90% of them singletons. Whether given at about 4 or about 12 weeks, second doses were pooled. The sequence derives from an adult who received the AZD1222 COVID-19 vaccine. The chain has TRBV2 and TRBJ2-3; D is ambiguous. Source: peripheral blood, taken 28 days after the second AZD1222 dose. The CDR3 loop reads CASSGALLNTDTQYF. The CDR3 DNA reads TGTGCCAGCAGTGGTGCACTTCTAAACACAGATACGCAGTATTTT.